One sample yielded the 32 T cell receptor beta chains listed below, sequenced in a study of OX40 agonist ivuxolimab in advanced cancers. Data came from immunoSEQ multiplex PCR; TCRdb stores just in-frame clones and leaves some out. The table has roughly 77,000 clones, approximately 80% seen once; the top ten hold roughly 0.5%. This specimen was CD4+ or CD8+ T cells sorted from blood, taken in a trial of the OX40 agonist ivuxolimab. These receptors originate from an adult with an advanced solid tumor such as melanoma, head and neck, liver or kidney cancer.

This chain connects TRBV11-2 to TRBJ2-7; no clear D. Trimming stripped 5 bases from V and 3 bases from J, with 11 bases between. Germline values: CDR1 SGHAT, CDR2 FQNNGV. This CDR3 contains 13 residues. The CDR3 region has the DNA TGTGCCAGCAGCCGAACCACGGTCTACGAGCAGTACTTC. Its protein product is CASSRTTVYEQYF.

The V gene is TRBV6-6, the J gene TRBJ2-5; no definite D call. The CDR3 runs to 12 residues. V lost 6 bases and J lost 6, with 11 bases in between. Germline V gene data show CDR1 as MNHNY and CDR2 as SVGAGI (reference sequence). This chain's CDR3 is CASSSMAKTQYF. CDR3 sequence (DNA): TGTGCCAGCAGCTCGATGGCTAAGACCCAGTACTTC.

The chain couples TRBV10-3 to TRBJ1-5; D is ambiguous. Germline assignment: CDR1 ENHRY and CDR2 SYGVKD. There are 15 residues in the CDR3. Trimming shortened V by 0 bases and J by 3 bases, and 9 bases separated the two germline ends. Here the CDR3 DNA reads TGTGCCATCAGTGAGTCGGCCGGTGACAATCAGCCCCAGCATTTT. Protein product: CAISESAGDNQPQHF.

CDR3 loop: CASSLLGRDSYNSPLHF. For the CDR3, the DNA is TGTGCCAGCAGCTTGCTTGGTCGGGATTCCTATAATTCACCCCTCCACTTT. The rearrangement uses TRBV5-4 and TRBJ1-6; no clear D. V was pared by 1 base and J by 1 base, with 12 bases between. From germline, CDR1 is SGHNT and CDR2 YYREEE (reference sequence). This CDR3 has 17 amino acids. Together with reference TRBV5-4 and TRBJ1-6, the CDR3 gives the full variable domain: ETGVTQSPTHLIKTRGQQVTLRCSSQSGHNTVSWYQQALGQGPQFIFQYYREEENGRGNFPPRFSGLQFPNYSSELNVNALELDDSALYLCASSLLGRDSYNSPLHFGNGTRLTVT.

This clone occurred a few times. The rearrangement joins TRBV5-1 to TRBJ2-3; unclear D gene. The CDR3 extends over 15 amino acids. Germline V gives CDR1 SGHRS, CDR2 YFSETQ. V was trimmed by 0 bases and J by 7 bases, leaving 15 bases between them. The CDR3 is CASSLGGPLVNTQYF. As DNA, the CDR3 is TGCGCCAGCAGCTTGGGGGGTCCTCTTGTGAATACGCAGTATTTT.

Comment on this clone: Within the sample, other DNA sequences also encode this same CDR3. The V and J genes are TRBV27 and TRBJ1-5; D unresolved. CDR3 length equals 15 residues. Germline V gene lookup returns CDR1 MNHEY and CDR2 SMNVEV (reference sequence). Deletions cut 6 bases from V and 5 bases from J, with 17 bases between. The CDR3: CASRGFAGVDQPQHF. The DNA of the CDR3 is TGTGCCAGCAGGGGTTTCGCAGGTGTTGATCAGCCCCAGCATTTT.

This chain's CDR3 is CASSQDPTGRRGEQYF. The DNA of the CDR3 is TGTGCCAGCAGCCAAGATCCGACAGGGAGGCGGGGAGAGCAGTACTTC. The rearrangement uses TRBV4-2 and TRBJ2-7; D perhaps matches TRBD1 (7 bases). CDR3 length equals 16 residues. V dropped 0 bases and J dropped 7 bases, with 19 bases sitting between them. The germline V gene has CDR1 LGHNA and CDR2 YNFKEQ.

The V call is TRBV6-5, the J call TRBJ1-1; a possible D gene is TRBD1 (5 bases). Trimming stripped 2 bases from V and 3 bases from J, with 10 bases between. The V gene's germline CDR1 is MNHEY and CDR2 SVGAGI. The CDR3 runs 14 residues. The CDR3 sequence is CASSYGGVYTEAFF. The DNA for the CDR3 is TGTGCCAGCAGTTACGGAGGGGTCTACACTGAAGCTTTCTTT.

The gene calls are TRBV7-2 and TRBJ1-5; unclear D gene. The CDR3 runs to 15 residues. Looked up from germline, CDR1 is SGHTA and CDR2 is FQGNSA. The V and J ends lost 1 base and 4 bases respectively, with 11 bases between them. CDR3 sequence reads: CASSLEGFRNQPQHF. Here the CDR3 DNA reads TGTGCCAGCAGCTTAGAGGGATTTAGGAATCAGCCCCAGCATTTT.

The CDR3 coding sequence is TGTGCCAGCAGTTTTTCGCGCACAGATACGCAGTATTTT. It translates to CASSFSRTDTQYF. The chain has TRBV27 and TRBJ2-3; D gene uncertain. Germline CDR1 MNHEY, CDR2 SMNVEV (reference sequence). The CDR3 consists of 13 residues. Deletions cut 3 bases from V and 1 base from J, with 5 bases between.

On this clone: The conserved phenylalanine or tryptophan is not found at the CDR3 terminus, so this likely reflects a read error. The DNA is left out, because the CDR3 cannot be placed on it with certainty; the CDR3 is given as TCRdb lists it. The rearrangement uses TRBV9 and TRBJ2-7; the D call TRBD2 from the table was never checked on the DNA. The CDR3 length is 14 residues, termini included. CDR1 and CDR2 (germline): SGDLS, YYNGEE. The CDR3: CASSVGLAGGPIAL.

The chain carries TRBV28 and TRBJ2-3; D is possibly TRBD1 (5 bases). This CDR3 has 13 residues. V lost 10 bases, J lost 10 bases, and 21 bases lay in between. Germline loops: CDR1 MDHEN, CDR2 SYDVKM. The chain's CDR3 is CATTKEGVPSQYF. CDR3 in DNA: TGTGCCACCACGAAAGAAGGGGTCCCATCGCAGTATTTT.

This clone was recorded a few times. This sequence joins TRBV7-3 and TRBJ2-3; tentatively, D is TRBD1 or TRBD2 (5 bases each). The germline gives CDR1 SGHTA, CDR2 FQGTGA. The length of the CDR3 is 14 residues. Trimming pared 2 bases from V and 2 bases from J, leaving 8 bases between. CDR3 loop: CASSLGDDTDTQYF. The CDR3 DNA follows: TGTGCCAGCAGCTTAGGGGACGACACAGATACGCAGTATTTT.

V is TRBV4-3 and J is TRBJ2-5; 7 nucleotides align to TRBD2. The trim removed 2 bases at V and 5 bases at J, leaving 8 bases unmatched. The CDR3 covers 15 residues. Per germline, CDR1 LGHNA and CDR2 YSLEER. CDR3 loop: CASSQRGLVVETQYF. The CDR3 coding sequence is TGCGCCAGCAGCCAACGAGGACTAGTCGTGGAGACCCAGTACTTC.

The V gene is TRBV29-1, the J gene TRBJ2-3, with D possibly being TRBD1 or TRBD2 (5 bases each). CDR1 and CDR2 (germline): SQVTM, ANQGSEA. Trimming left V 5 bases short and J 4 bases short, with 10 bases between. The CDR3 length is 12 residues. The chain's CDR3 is CSVRDGADTQYF. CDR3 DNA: TGCAGCGTTCGGGACGGGGCAGATACGCAGTATTTT.

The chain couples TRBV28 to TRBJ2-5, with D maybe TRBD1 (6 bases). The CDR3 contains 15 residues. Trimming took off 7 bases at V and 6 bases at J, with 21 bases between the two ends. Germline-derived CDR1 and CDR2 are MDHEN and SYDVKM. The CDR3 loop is CASTPLQGILKTQYF. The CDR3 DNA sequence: TGTGCCAGCACCCCATTACAGGGAATTTTAAAGACCCAGTACTTC.

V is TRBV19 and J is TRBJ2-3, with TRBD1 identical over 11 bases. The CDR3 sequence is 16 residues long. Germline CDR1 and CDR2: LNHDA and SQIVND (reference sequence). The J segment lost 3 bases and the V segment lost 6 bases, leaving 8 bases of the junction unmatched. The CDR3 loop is CASSHGQGALTDTQYF. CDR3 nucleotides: TGTGCCAGTAGCCACGGACAGGGGGCCTTGACAGATACGCAGTATTTT.

The CDR3 protein is CASSVSTAWNSPLHF. Written as DNA, the CDR3 is TGTGCCAGCAGCGTTTCCACGGCGTGGAATTCACCCCTCCACTTT. The V and J genes are TRBV9 and TRBJ1-6, with D unresolved. V was shortened by 2 bases and J by 7 bases, with 13 bases between the two germline ends. This CDR3 is built from 15 residues. Germline V gene sequence: CDR1 SGDLS, CDR2 YYNGEE.

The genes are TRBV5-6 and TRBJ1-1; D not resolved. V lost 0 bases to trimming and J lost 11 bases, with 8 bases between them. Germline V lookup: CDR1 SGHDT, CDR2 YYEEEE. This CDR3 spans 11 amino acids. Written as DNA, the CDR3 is TGTGCCAGCAGCTTGGTAGGGAAGGCTTTCTTT. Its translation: CASSLVGKAFF. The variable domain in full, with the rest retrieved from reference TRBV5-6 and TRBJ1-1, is DAGVTQSPTHLIKTRGQQVTLRCSPKSGHDTVSWYQQALGQGPQFIFQYYEEEERQRGNFPDRFSGHQFPNYSSELNVNALLLGDSALYLCASSLVGKAFFGQGTRLTVV.

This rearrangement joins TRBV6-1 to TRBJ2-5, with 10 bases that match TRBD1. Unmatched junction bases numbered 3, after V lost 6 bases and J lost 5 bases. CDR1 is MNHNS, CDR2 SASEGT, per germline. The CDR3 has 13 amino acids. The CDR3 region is CASRAGQGETQYF. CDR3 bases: TGTGCCAGCAGGGCGGGACAGGGGGAGACCCAGTACTTC.

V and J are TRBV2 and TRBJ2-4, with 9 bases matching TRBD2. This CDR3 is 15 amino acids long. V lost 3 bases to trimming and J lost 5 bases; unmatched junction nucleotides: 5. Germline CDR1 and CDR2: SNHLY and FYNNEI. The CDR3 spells CASSDQRGAENIQYF. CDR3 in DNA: TGTGCCAGCAGTGATCAGCGGGGGGCAGAAAACATTCAGTACTTC.

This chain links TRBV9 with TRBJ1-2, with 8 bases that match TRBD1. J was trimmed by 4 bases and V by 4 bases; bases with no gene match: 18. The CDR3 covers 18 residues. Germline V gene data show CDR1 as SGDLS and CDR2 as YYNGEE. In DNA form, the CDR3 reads TGTGCCAGCAGCCCATCATTTACAGGGGGAGCATGGATCTATGGCTACACCTTC. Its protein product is CASSPSFTGGAWIYGYTF. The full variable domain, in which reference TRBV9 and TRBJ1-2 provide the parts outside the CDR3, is DSGVTQTPKHLITATGQRVTLRCSPRSGDLSVYWYQQSLDQGLQFLIQYYNGEERAKGNILERFSAQQFPDLHSELNLSSLELGDSALYFCASSPSFTGGAWIYGYTFGSGTRLTVV.

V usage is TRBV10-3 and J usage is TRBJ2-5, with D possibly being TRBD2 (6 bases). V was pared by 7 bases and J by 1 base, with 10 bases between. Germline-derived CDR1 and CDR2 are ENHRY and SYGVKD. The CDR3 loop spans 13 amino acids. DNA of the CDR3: TGTGCCATCAATTCCGGGAGCCAAGAGACCCAGTACTTC. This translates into CAINSGSQETQYF.

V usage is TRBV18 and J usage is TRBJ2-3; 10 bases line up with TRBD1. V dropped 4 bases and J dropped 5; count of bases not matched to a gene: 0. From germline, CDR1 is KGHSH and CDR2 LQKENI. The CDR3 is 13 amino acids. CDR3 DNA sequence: TGTGCCAGCTCACGGGACAGGGGAGATACGCAGTATTTT. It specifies CASSRDRGDTQYF.

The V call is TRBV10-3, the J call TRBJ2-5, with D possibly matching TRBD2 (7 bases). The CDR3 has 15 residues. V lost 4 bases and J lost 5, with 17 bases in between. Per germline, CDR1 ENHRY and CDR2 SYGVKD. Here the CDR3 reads CAISGGGGGAETQYF. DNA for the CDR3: TGTGCCATCAGTGGGGGGGGAGGGGGAGCCGAGACCCAGTACTTC.

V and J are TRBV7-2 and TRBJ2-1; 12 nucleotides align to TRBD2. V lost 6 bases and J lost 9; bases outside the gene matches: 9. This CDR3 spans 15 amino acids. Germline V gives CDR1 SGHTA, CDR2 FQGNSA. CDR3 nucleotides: TGTGCCAGCAGGAAACTAGCGGGGGGAACGTCTGAGCAGTTCTTC. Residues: CASRKLAGGTSEQFF.

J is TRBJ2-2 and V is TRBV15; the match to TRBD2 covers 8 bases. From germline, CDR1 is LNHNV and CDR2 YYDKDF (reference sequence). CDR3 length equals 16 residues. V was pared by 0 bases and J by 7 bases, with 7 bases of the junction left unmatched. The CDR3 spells CATSRDRTSSVGELFF. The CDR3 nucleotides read TGTGCCACCAGCAGAGACCGGACTAGCTCGGTCGGGGAGCTGTTTTTT.

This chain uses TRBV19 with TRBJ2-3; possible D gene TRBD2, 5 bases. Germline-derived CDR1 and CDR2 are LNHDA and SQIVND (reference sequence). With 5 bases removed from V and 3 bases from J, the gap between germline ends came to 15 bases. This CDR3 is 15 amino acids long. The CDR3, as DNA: TGTGCCAGTAGTGGACTTACCCCAGTTACAGATACGCAGTATTTT. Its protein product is CASSGLTPVTDTQYF.

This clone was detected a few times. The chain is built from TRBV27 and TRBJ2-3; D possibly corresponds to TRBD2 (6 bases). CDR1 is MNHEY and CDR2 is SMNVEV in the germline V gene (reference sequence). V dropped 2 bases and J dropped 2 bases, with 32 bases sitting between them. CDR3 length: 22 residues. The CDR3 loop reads CASSLREPVAGLISLTTDTQYF. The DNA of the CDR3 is TGTGCCAGCAGTTTAAGGGAACCGGTCGCGGGGCTAATTTCCCTAACCACAGATACGCAGTATTTT.

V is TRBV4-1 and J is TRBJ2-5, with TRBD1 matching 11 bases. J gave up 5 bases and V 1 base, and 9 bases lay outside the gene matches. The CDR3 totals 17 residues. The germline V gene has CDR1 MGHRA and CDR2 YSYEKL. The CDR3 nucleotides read TGCGCCAGCAGCCAAGGGCTCCGGGACAGGGGGTACGAGACCCAGTACTTC. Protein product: CASSQGLRDRGYETQYF.

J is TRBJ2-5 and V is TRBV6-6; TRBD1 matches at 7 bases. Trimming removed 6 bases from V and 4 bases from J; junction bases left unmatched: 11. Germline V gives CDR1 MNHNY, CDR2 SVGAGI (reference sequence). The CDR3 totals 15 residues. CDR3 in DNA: TGTGCCAGCAGACCTATCCGACAGGGCGTAGAGACCCAGTACTTC. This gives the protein CASRPIRQGVETQYF.

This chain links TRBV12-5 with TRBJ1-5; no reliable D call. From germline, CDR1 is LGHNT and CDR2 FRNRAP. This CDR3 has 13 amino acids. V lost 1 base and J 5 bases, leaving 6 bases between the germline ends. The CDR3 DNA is TGTGCTAGTGGTTTGGGGAGCGATCAGCCCCAGCATTTT. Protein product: CASGLGSDQPQHF.